The 27 T cell receptor beta chains given below trace back to one sample, sequenced in a study of CD8+CD57+ T cells in acquired aplastic anemia. TCR beta VDJ and CDR3 were profiled, and genomic DNA was the template. Each CDR3 protein is one row after TCRdb ran MiXCR on the reads. The table records about 150,000 distinct CDR3 sequences, 40% to 45% of them present only once. The sample was sorted CD4+, CD8+, or CD8+CD57+ T cells (not recorded which) from PBMCs. These receptors came from a human donor in good health, serving as a control.

Ten or more counts support this clonotype. CDR3 sequence reads: CATSDADRATGELFF. The CDR3 DNA sequence: TGTGCCACCAGTGATGCGGACAGGGCAACCGGGGAGCTGTTTTTT. The chain uses TRBV24-1 and TRBJ2-2; the match to TRBD1 covers 8 bases. Germline V gene sequence: CDR1 KGHDR, CDR2 SFDVKD. The CDR3 covers 15 residues. V was clipped by 3 bases and J by 5 bases; unmatched bases: 4.

This clonotype has a single count. This clone may be a read error of a much larger clone one base away. The chain recombines TRBV5-1 with TRBJ2-1, with no clear D. This CDR3 has 15 amino acids. Germline lookup yields CDR1 SGHRS and CDR2 YFSETQ. The CDR3: CVSRLNIGSYNEQFF. The CDR3 DNA follows: TGCGTCAGCAGACTCAATATTGGCTCCTACAATGAGCAGTTCTTC.

This clonotype was seen more than once but under ten times. V is TRBV2 and J is TRBJ1-2, with TRBD1 as a possible D gene (5 bases). The germline V and J ends were trimmed by 4 bases and 8 bases, with 20 bases remaining between them. The CDR3 is 15 residues long. CDR1 is SNHLY and CDR2 is FYNNEI in the germline V gene. The CDR3: CASSAPGRQSGGYTF. Written as DNA, the CDR3 is TGTGCCAGCAGTGCGCCGGGACGGCAGAGTGGGGGCTACACCTTC.

This clonotype was found once. V and J are TRBV5-1 and TRBJ1-6; no definite D call. CDR1 SGHRS and CDR2 YFSETQ come from the germline V gene. CDR3 length: 14 residues. V lost 0 bases to trimming and J lost 9 bases, with 10 bases between them. The CDR3 protein is CASSLEAVASPLHF. CDR3 in DNA: TGCGCCAGCAGCTTGGAGGCAGTAGCTTCACCCCTCCACTTT. Full variable domain (missing parts from reference TRBV5-1 and TRBJ1-6): KAGVTQTPRYLIKTRGQQVTLSCSPISGHRSVSWYQQTPGQGLQFLFEYFSETQRNKGNFPGRFSGRQFSNSRSEMNVSTLELGDSALYLCASSLEAVASPLHFGNGTRLTVT.

This clonotype has at least ten counts. V is TRBV20-1 and J is TRBJ1-2; maybe TRBD1 (6 bases). Germline CDR1 DFQATT, CDR2 SNEGSKA (reference sequence). The germline V and J ends were trimmed by 6 bases and 6 bases, with 17 bases remaining between them. The CDR3 covers 13 residues. DNA for the CDR3: TGCAGTGCGCGGCGGACAGTTGAGGATGGCTACACCTTC. Protein: CSARRTVEDGYTF.

Concerning this clonotype itself: This may come from a read error, since a much larger clone is one base off. Likely a read error: the CDR3 ends without its conserved phenylalanine or tryptophan. The chain recombines TRBV5-1 with TRBJ1-1, with unresolved D. CDR1 and CDR2 from the germline V gene are SGHRS and YFSETQ. The CDR3 has 12 residues. V was clipped by 3 bases and J by 7 bases, with 10 bases between them. The CDR3 is CASSSSGGEAFL. CDR3 in DNA: TGCGCCAGCAGCTCCAGTGGCGGTGAAGCTTTCCTT.

The rearrangement uses TRBV6-1 and TRBJ1-1, with 7 nucleotides matching TRBD1. From germline, CDR1 is MNHNS and CDR2 SASEGT. CDR3 length: 14 amino acids. J lost 5 bases, V lost 2 bases, and 5 bases had no gene match. CDR3 DNA sequence: TGTGCCAGCAGTGAAAGAGGGGGCAGAACTGAAGCTTTCTTT. Encoded protein: CASSERGGRTEAFF.

This clonotype appeared many times. The gene calls are TRBV5-1 and TRBJ2-7; perhaps TRBD1 as D (8 bases). CDR3 length: 16 residues. Germline loops: CDR1 SGHRS, CDR2 YFSETQ. Trimming shortened V by 4 bases and J by 6 bases, and 23 bases separated the two germline ends. CDR3 DNA: TGCGCCAGCAGCCCGGGGGGAGGACAGGGCCTTTTCGAGCAGTACTTC. Translation gives CASSPGGGQGLFEQYF.

Remarks on this clonotype: The junction differs from germline at one of its ends, possibly a read error. The gene calls are TRBV18 and TRBJ1-5; 8 positions agree with TRBD1. This CDR3 has 14 residues. Germline V gene sequence: CDR1 KGHSH, CDR2 LQKENI. In DNA form, the CDR3 reads TGTACCAGCCAACACAGGGGGAACGATCAGCCCCAGCATTTT. This codes for CTSQHRGNDQPQHF.

This clonotype was observed a single time. This chain joins TRBV4-2 and TRBJ1-1; perhaps TRBD1 as D (5 bases). This CDR3 region has 13 residues. Germline V gene sequence: CDR1 LGHNA, CDR2 YNFKEQ. V was shortened by 2 bases and J by 6 bases, with 10 bases between the two germline ends. CDR3 bases: TGTGCCAGCAGCCAACTCGGGGACGCTGAAGCTTTCTTT. This translates into CASSQLGDAEAFF.

This rearrangement joins TRBV7-9 to TRBJ2-7; TRBD2 agrees at 11 bases. This CDR3 contains 13 residues. The V gene end was trimmed by 5 bases and the J gene end by 6 bases; junction bases not matched to a gene: 3. From germline, CDR1 is SEHNR and CDR2 FQNEAQ (reference sequence). For the CDR3, the DNA is TGTGCCAGCAGCCGACTAGCGGGGTCCGAGCAGTACTTC. Translating it yields CASSRLAGSEQYF.

This chain joins TRBV2 and TRBJ1-6; 9 nucleotides agree with TRBD1. The J segment lost 10 bases and the V segment lost 8 bases, leaving 9 bases of the junction unmatched. The CDR3 sequence is 14 residues long. The germline gives CDR1 SNHLY, CDR2 FYNNEI. CDR3 sequence (DNA): TGTGCCAGCTCGGTGGACAGGGGAGGGTCACCCCTCCACTTT. It is translated as CASSVDRGGSPLHF.

This clonotype was seen many times. The chain employs TRBV4-1 and TRBJ1-1; 11 bases are shared with TRBD1. The CDR3 has 16 amino acids. Germline-derived CDR1 and CDR2 are MGHRA and YSYEKL. The trim removed 4 bases at V and 0 bases at J, leaving 4 bases unmatched. In DNA form, the CDR3 reads TGCGCCAGCAGCCTCGCGGGACAGGGGGTGAACACTGAAGCTTTCTTT. Translated, it gives CASSLAGQGVNTEAFF.

V and J are TRBV6-1 and TRBJ2-3, with D perhaps TRBD2 (5 bases). CDR3 length: 17 residues. Trimming cost V 7 bases and J 0 bases, with 20 bases left between them. Looked up from germline, CDR1 is MNHNS and CDR2 is SASEGT. CDR3 in DNA: TGTGCCAGCACCGAACCCGCCCGGGGTTCTAGCACAGATACGCAGTATTTT. Translating it yields CASTEPARGSSTDTQYF.

The sample holds many counts of this clonotype. The rearrangement joins TRBV10-3 to TRBJ2-1, with 11 bases that match TRBD2. Germline-derived CDR1 and CDR2 are ENHRY and SYGVKD. The CDR3 is 14 residues long. The V segment lost 10 bases and the J segment 2 bases; nucleotides outside the gene matches: 4. CDR3 nucleotide sequence: TGTGCCACAGTAGCGGGGGGGACCTACAATGAGCAGTTCTTC. Its protein is CATVAGGTYNEQFF.

In its sample, this clonotype was seen many times. This chain links TRBV19 with TRBJ1-1; no clear D gene. Germline V gene lookup returns CDR1 LNHDA and CDR2 SQIVND (reference sequence). V was pared by 1 base and J by 12 bases, with 15 bases between. This CDR3 is 13 amino acids long. The CDR3 coding sequence is TGTGCCAGTAGTATAGTTGGCACCGGGGAGACTTTCTTT. Translating gives CASSIVGTGETFF.

This clonotype appeared many times. This chain links TRBV7-2 with TRBJ2-1; D gene uncertain. The V end lost 5 bases, the J end lost 6 bases, and 11 bases lay between the germline ends. The CDR3 covers 13 residues. Germline V gives CDR1 SGHTA, CDR2 FQGNSA. The CDR3 DNA reads TGTGCCAGCAGCCCCTCGGAAGGCAATGAGCAGTTCTTC. Amino acids: CASSPSEGNEQFF.

This clonotype was observed many times. DNA for the CDR3: TGTGCCAGCTCTCCGGGACAGGGTGTGAGGGAGACCCAGTACTTC. Its translation is CASSPGQGVRETQYF. The V and J genes are TRBV7-8 and TRBJ2-5; 9 bases line up with TRBD1. Trimming cost V 8 bases and J 5 bases; bases outside gene matches: 12. The CDR3 contains 15 residues. Germline V CDR1 and CDR2: SGHVS, FQNEAQ.

This clonotype occurred a few times. J is TRBJ2-5 and V is TRBV10-3, with 9 positions matching TRBD1. Germline CDR1 reads ENHRY; CDR2 reads SYGVKD. J lost 4 bases, V lost 6 bases, and 6 bases had no gene match. This CDR3 has 14 amino acids. The CDR3 bases are TGTGCCATCAGCGACAGGGGGTCAGGAGAGACCCAGTACTTC. It codes for CAISDRGSGETQYF.

V usage is TRBV6-1 and J usage is TRBJ2-5, with D possibly TRBD2 on 6 matching bases. Germline V CDR1 and CDR2: MNHNS, SASEGT. V gave up 7 bases and J gave up 5 bases, with 20 bases separating them. The CDR3 totals 15 residues. The CDR3 nucleotides read TGTGCCAGCACCTTGGGCGGGGCTTCCCAGGAGACCCAGTACTTC. It codes for CASTLGGASQETQYF.

The table lists this clonotype with many counts. The CDR3 is CASSQDLGHVPYEQYF. CDR3 in DNA: TGTGCCAGCAGCCAAGATTTGGGACACGTACCCTACGAGCAGTACTTC. This chain connects TRBV3-1 to TRBJ2-7; perhaps TRBD1 as D (6 bases). The V end lost 0 bases, the J end lost 2 bases, and 14 bases lay between the germline ends. CDR3 length: 16 residues. The germline CDR1 and CDR2 sequences are LGHDT and YNNKEL (reference sequence).

Many counts were recorded for this clonotype. V and J are TRBV9 and TRBJ2-1; D may be TRBD1 (5 bases). V lost 0 bases and J 8 bases, leaving 15 bases between the germline ends. The CDR3 contains 15 residues. Germline V gene lookup returns CDR1 SGDLS and CDR2 YYNGEE. The CDR3 nucleotides read TGTGCCAGCAGCGTAGAGGTCAGGGAATTCGATGAGCAGTTCTTC. Its translation is CASSVEVREFDEQFF.

This clonotype was found many times. The rearrangement uses TRBV19 and TRBJ2-7; possible D gene TRBD1, 5 bases. The V end was cut by 5 bases, the J end by 5 bases, with 16 bases between. The CDR3 is 14 amino acids. Per the germline V gene, CDR1 is LNHDA and CDR2 is SQIVND (reference sequence). Here the CDR3 DNA reads TGTGCCAGTAGTGTCTCAGGAAAGGGGAACGAGCAGTACTTC. This sequence encodes CASSVSGKGNEQYF.

This clonotype was detected ten times or more. The J gene is TRBJ2-1, the V gene TRBV27; D is ambiguous. CDR1 MNHEY and CDR2 SMNVEV come from the germline V gene (reference sequence). The CDR3 is made up of 13 amino acids. V was pared by 4 bases and J by 6 bases, with 10 bases between. CDR3 nucleotide sequence: TGTGCCAGCAGTTGGGTAGATCGCAATGAGCAGTTCTTC. Translation gives CASSWVDRNEQFF.

This clonotype appeared many times. The chain has TRBV20-1 and TRBJ1-2; D ambiguous. The germline V gene has CDR1 DFQATT and CDR2 SNEGSKA (reference sequence). V was trimmed by 0 bases and J by 1 base, leaving 15 bases between them. The CDR3 runs 16 residues. The CDR3 DNA reads TGCAGTGCTAGAGATACCCGGAGGGTCGGTAACTATGGCTACACCTTC. It codes for CSARDTRRVGNYGYTF.

This clonotype occurred many times. The V and J genes are TRBV2 and TRBJ1-3; 9 bases are shared with TRBD1. This CDR3 comprises 16 residues. Looked up from germline, CDR1 is SNHLY and CDR2 is FYNNEI. V lost 3 bases, J lost 2 bases, and 5 bases stayed unmatched. The DNA for the CDR3 is TGTGCCAGCAGTGAGAACAGGGGGCACGCTGGAAACACCATATATTTT. Protein product: CASSENRGHAGNTIYF.

The chain recombines TRBV20-1 with TRBJ2-1; the D gene is possibly TRBD2 (7 bases). This CDR3 contains 14 residues. Germline V gives CDR1 DFQATT, CDR2 SNEGSKA (reference sequence). The ends were cut back, 3 bases at V and 2 bases at J, with 11 bases in the middle. The CDR3 nucleotides read TGCAGTGCTAGTAGGGGGGGGGCCTACAATGAGCAGTTCTTC. Residues: CSASRGGAYNEQFF.